The sequence of this T cell receptor beta chain was determined in a study of monozygotic twins with inflammatory bowel disease. The CDR3 spans 11 residues. CDR1 SQVTM and CDR2 ANQGSEA come from the germline V gene. An amount of 3500 ng of total RNA was used for each TCR library. TCRdb re-called the 5' RACE reads, yielding one record per CDR3 amino acid sequence without DNA. The sample features 150,000 to 200,000 distinct CDR3 sequences, with 6.5% to 9% in its top ten. Donors each gave around 2.3 ml of blood. Total RNA from whole blood was isolated with no T cell sorting. Study-level results: By inverse Simpson index, TCRbeta diversity was lower in IBD patients than in healthy co-twins.

About this clonotype itself: The antigen remains undetermined.

The sequence was obtained from a human donor with ulcerative colitis or Crohn's disease, or a healthy co-twin of an affected twin (not recorded which). The sequencing input was blood. This chain joins TRBV29-1 and TRBJ2-1. CDR3 in amino acids: CSVEIHNEQFF.